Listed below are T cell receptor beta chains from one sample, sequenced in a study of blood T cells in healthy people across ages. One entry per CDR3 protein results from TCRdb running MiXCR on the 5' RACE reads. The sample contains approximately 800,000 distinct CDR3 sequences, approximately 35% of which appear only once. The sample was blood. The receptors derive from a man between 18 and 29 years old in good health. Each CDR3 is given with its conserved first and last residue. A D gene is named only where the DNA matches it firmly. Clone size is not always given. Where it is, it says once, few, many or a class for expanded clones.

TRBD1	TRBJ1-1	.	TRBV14	CASSQFQGENTEAFF	TGTGCCAGCAGCCAATTTCAGGGGGAGAACACTGAAGCTTTCTTT
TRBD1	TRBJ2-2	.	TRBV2	CASSSGQGNGELFF	TGTGCCAGCAGCAGTGGACAGGGGAACGGGGAGCTGTTTTTT
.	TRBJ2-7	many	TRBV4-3	CASSQEGGFSYEQYF	TGCGCCAGCAGCCAAGAGGGGGGTTTCTCCTACGAGCAGTACTTC
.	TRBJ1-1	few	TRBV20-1	CSARPRRGNTEAFF	TGCAGTGCTAGGCCGCGGAGGGGGAACACTGAAGCTTTCTTT
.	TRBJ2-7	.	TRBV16	CASKQRPSSYNEQYF	TGTGCCAGCAAACAGCGGCCCAGCTCCTACAATGAGCAGTACTTC
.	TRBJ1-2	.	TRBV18	CASSPRGSAYGYTF	TGTGCCAGCTCACCACGAGGCAGCGCCTATGGCTACACCTTC
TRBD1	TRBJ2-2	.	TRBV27	CASSRIPGQANTGELFF	TGTGCCAGCAGTCGGATTCCGGGACAGGCAAACACCGGGGAGCTGTTTTTT
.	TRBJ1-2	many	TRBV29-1	CSVAHPDSPYYGYTF	TGCAGCGTTGCCCACCCCGACAGCCCCTACTATGGCTACACCTTC
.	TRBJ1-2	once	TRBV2	CASKDRSGALVYGYTF	TGTGCCAGCAAGGACAGAAGTGGGGCCCTGGTCTATGGCTACACCTTC
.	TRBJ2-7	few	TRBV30	CAWSVYRRYLQYF	TGTGCCTGGAGTGTCTACAGACGCTACCTGCAGTACTTC
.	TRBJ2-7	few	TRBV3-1	CASSPKGYRNEQYF	TGTGCCAGCAGCCCAAAGGGATACAGGAACGAGCAGTACTTC
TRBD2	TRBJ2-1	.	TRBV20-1	CSARQLTSGASNEQFF	TGCAGTGCTAGACAGCTTACTAGCGGGGCAAGCAATGAGCAGTTCTTC
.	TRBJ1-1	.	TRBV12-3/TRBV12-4	CASSSRTQNTEAFF	TGTGCCAGCAGTTCGCGGACCCAGAACACTGAAGCTTTCTTT
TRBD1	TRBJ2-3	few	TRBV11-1	CASSEDRAVDTQYF	TGTGCCAGCAGCGAAGACAGGGCGGTAGATACGCAGTATTTT
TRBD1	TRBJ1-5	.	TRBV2	CASSPNRGGQPQHF	TGTGCCAGCAGCCCCAACAGGGGTGGTCAGCCCCAGCATTTT
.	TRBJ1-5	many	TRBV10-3	CAISPGDQPQHF	TGTGCCATCAGCCCTGGAGATCAGCCCCAGCATTTT
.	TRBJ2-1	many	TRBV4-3	CASSQDSGQGSEQFF	TGCGCCAGCAGCCAAGATTCCGGGCAGGGCAGTGAGCAGTTCTTC
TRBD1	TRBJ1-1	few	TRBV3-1	CASSLNLDRGLSVAFF	TGTGCCAGCAGCTTAAATTTGGACAGGGGGCTTTCGGTTGCTTTCTTT
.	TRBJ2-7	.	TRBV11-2	CASSVGSRAYEQYF	TGTGCCAGCAGCGTAGGGTCCAGGGCATACGAGCAGTACTTC
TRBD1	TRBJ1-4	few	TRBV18	CASSPPGQGIREKLFF	TGTGCCAGCTCACCTCCGGGACAGGGAATAAGGGAAAAACTGTTTTTT
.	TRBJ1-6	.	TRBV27	CASSLLGWDSPLHF	TGTGCCAGCAGTTTACTAGGGTGGGATTCACCCCTCCACTTT
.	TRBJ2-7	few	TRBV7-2	CASGEQSYEQYF	TGTGCCAGCGGGGAACAGAGCTACGAGCAGTACTTC
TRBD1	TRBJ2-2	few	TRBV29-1	CSVVGQGAVNTGELFF	TGCAGCGTTGTCGGACAGGGGGCAGTCAACACCGGGGAGCTGTTTTTT
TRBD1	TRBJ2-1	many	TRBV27	CASTQGAWNEQFF	TGTGCCAGCACACAGGGGGCGTGGAATGAGCAGTTCTTC
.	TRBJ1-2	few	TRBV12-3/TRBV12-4	CASGSNRAGGYTF	TGTGCCAGCGGATCGAACCGAGCGGGTGGCTACACCTTC
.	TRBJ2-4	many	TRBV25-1	CASSVGKNIQYF	TGTGCCAGCAGTGTGGGCAAAAACATTCAGTACTTC
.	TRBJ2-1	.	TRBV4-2	CASSQGQLYNEQFF	TGTGCCAGCAGCCAAGGGCAGCTATACAATGAGCAGTTCTTC
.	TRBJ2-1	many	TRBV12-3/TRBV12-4	CASSLHIKSSYNEQFF	TGTGCCAGCAGTTTACACATCAAAAGCTCCTACAATGAGCAGTTCTTC
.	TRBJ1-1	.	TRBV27	CASSSSWGAYTEAFF	TGTGCCAGCAGTTCCTCCTGGGGTGCGTACACTGAAGCTTTCTTT
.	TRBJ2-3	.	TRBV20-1	CSARKGQGIADTQYF	TGCAGTGCTAGGAAGGGGCAGGGGATTGCAGATACGCAGTATTTT
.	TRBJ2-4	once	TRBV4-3	CASSQDREVVGAKNIQYF	TGCGCCAGCAGCCAAGATCGTGAGGTGGTGGGGGCCAAAAACATTCAGTACTTC
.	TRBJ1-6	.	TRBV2	CASNRTERSPLHF	TGTGCCAGCAACAGGACAGAACGGTCACCCCTCCACTTT
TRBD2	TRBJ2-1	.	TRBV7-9	CAGSLGLAGDPSYNEQFF	TGTGCCGGCAGCTTAGGGCTAGCGGGGGACCCCTCCTACAATGAGCAGTTCTTC
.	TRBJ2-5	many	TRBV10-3	CAISDSAQETQYF	TGTGCCATCAGTGACTCAGCCCAAGAGACCCAGTACTTC